This TCR beta chain originates from a study of blood T cell repertoires in COVID-19. This clone was counted many times. Profiling relied on immunoSEQ multiplex PCR, and the TCRdb table lists in-frame clones only, not all of them. The sample lists around 260,000 clones, 80% to 90% occurring once. This CDR3 is 12 amino acids long. V gave up 1 base and J gave up 6 bases, with 7 bases separating them. CDR1 is SEHNR and CDR2 is FQNEAQ in the germline V gene (reference sequence). V is TRBV7-9 and J is TRBJ2-7; possible D gene TRBD1, 6 bases. The sample was PBMCs or T cells enriched from blood (not recorded which). This receptor was obtained from a woman aged 25 to 39 who had recovered from COVID-19. CDR3 DNA sequence: TGTGCCAGCAGCTTAGGCAGGGGCGAGCAGTACTTC. Protein: CASSLGRGEQYF.